The rows below give T cell receptor beta chains drawn from one sample of a study of T cells in Graves' hyperthyroidism and ophthalmopathy. TCRdb fed the multiplex PCR reads into MiXCR, producing one record per CDR3 protein. The sample has about 340,000 distinct CDR3 sequences, approximately 22% seen once. The sample comprised blood. These receptors were taken from a woman aged 45-65 years with Graves' hyperthyroidism. Both conserved end residues are part of each CDR3. The order of the fields is D gene, V gene, J gene, CDR3 protein. A D gene is named only where the DNA matches it firmly.

d_gene: TRBD1
v_gene: TRBV2
j_gene: TRBJ2-3
CDR3aa: CASSRISWDRDTDTQYF

d_gene: NA
v_gene: TRBV5-1
j_gene: TRBJ2-3
CDR3aa: CASSLWQLTDTQYF

d_gene: TRBD1
v_gene: TRBV15
j_gene: TRBJ2-7
CDR3aa: CATQLQTGPDEQYF

d_gene: TRBD2
v_gene: TRBV29-1
j_gene: TRBJ2-1
CDR3aa: CSVSKGLAGVNEQFF

d_gene: NA
v_gene: TRBV27
j_gene: TRBJ1-1
CDR3aa: CASSASRPMNTEAFF

d_gene: NA
v_gene: TRBV11-2
j_gene: TRBJ2-7
CDR3aa: CASSLVGLEQYF

d_gene: NA
v_gene: TRBV4-1
j_gene: TRBJ1-5
CDR3aa: CASSPIVINQPQHF

d_gene: NA
v_gene: TRBV11-2
j_gene: TRBJ1-5
CDR3aa: CASSLNPGQPQHF

d_gene: NA
v_gene: TRBV6-5
j_gene: TRBJ2-5
CDR3aa: CASSLSGLPQETQYF

d_gene: NA
v_gene: TRBV6-1
j_gene: TRBJ2-3
CDR3aa: CASSGGGEQHTDTQYF

d_gene: NA
v_gene: TRBV10-1
j_gene: TRBJ2-3
CDR3aa: CASSAISGIRTDTQYF

d_gene: NA
v_gene: TRBV11-2
j_gene: TRBJ2-3
CDR3aa: CASSGRPGGWGTDTQYF

d_gene: NA
v_gene: TRBV12-3/TRBV12-4
j_gene: TRBJ2-7
CDR3aa: CASSLKDFYEQYF

d_gene: NA
v_gene: TRBV7-8
j_gene: TRBJ2-2
CDR3aa: CASSFGQRSGELFF

d_gene: NA
v_gene: TRBV24-1
j_gene: TRBJ2-1
CDR3aa: CATSESTAPAYNEQFF

d_gene: TRBD2
v_gene: TRBV11-2
j_gene: TRBJ2-7
CDR3aa: CASSFSGGASYEQYF

d_gene: TRBD2
v_gene: TRBV28
j_gene: TRBJ2-3
CDR3aa: CASSWEREGTDTQYF

d_gene: TRBD1
v_gene: TRBV20-1
j_gene: TRBJ2-2
CDR3aa: CSARALTGADTGELFF

d_gene: NA
v_gene: TRBV12-3/TRBV12-4
j_gene: TRBJ1-2
CDR3aa: CASSLPGLPNYGYTF

d_gene: NA
v_gene: TRBV28
j_gene: TRBJ1-5
CDR3aa: CASSGQPLSNQPQHF

d_gene: NA
v_gene: TRBV13
j_gene: TRBJ1-5
CDR3aa: CASSLGGAGVQPQHF

d_gene: TRBD1
v_gene: TRBV27
j_gene: TRBJ2-4
CDR3aa: CASSLALARGNIQYF

d_gene: TRBD1
v_gene: TRBV5-1
j_gene: TRBJ1-5
CDR3aa: CASSLDRGSNQPQHF

d_gene: NA
v_gene: TRBV7-3
j_gene: TRBJ2-2
CDR3aa: CASSLEPANTGELFF

d_gene: NA
v_gene: TRBV2
j_gene: TRBJ2-1
CDR3aa: CASSGLNEQFF

d_gene: NA
v_gene: TRBV20-1
j_gene: TRBJ2-3
CDR3aa: CSASPGWGDTQYF

d_gene: TRBD1
v_gene: TRBV3-1
j_gene: TRBJ1-2
CDR3aa: CASSQAGTGVGYGYTF

d_gene: NA
v_gene: TRBV20-1
j_gene: TRBJ1-2
CDR3aa: CSASLGNNYGYTF

d_gene: NA
v_gene: TRBV20-1
j_gene: TRBJ2-7
CDR3aa: CSARGPRGQTYYEQYF

d_gene: TRBD2
v_gene: TRBV3-1
j_gene: TRBJ2-1
CDR3aa: CASSPSGMAATEQFF

d_gene: NA
v_gene: TRBV5-6
j_gene: TRBJ1-1
CDR3aa: CASTFYGDSSGTEAFF